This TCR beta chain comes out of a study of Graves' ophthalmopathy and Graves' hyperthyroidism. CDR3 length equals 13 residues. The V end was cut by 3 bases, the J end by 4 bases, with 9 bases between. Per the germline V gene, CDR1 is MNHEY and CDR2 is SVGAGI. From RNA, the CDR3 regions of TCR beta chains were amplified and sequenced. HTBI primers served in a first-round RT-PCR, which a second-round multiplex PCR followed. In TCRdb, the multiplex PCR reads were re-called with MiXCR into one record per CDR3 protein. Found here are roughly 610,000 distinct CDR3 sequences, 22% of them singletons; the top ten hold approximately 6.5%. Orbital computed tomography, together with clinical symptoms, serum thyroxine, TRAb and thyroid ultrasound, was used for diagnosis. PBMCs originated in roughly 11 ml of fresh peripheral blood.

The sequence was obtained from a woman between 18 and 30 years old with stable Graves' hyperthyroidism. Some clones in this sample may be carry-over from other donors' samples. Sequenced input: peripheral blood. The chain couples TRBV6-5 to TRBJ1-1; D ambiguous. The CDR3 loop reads CASSYRVGTEAFF. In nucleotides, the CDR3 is TGTGCCAGCAGTTATAGGGTCGGCACTGAAGCTTTCTTT.